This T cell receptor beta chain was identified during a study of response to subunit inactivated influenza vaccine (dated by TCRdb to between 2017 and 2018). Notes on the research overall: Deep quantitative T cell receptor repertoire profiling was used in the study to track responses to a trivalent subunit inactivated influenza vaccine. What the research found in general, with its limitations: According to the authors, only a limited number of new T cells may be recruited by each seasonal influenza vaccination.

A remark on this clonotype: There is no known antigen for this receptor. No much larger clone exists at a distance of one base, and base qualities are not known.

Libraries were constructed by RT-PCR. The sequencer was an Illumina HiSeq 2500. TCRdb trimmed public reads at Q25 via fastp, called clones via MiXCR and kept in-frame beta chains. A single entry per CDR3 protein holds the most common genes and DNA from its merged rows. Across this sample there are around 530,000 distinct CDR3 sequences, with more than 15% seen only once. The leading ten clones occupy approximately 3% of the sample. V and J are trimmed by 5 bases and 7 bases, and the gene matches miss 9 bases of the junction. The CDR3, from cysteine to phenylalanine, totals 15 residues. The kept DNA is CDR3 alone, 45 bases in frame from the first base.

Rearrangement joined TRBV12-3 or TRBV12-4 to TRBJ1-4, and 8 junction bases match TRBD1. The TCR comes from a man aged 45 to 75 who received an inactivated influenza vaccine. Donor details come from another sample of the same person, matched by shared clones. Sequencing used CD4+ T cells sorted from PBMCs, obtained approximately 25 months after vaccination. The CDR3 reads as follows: CASSLSRGRGEKLFF. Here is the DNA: TGTGCCAGCAGTCTAAGCAGGGGGCGAGGTGAAAAACTGTTTTTT.